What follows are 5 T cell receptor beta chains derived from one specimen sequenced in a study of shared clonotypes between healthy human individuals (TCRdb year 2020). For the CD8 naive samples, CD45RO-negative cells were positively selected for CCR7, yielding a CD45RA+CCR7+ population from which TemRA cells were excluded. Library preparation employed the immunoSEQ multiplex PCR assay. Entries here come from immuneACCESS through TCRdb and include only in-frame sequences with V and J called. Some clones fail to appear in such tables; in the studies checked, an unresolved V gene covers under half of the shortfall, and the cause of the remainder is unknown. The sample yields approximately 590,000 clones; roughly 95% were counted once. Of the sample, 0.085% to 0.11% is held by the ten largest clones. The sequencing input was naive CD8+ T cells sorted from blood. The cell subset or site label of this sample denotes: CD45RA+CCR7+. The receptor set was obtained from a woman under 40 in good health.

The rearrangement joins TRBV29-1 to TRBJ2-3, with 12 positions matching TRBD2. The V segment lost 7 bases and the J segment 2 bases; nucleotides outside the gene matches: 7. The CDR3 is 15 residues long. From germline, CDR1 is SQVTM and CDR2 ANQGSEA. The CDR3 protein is CSAPRLAGDTDTQYF. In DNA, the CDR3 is TGCAGCGCACCCCGACTAGCGGGAGACACAGATACGCAGTATTTT.

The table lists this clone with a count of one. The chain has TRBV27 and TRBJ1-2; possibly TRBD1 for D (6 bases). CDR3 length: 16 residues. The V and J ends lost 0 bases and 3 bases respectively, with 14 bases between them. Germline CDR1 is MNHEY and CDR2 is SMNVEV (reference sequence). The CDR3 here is CASSLSSGAGDYGYTF. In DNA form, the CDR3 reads TGTGCCAGCAGTTTATCTTCGGGGGCCGGCGACTATGGCTACACCTTC.

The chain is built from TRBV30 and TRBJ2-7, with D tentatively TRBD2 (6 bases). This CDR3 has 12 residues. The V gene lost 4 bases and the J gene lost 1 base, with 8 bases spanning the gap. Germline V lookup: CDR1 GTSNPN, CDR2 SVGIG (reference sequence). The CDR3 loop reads CAWTGDSYEQYF. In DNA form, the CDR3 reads TGTGCCTGGACGGGGGATTCCTACGAGCAGTACTTC.

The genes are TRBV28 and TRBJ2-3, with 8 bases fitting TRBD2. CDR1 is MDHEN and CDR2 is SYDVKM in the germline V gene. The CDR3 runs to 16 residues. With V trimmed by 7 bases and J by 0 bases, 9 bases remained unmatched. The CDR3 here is CASISGRVLSTDTQYF. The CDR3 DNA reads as TGTGCCAGCATCTCCGGGAGGGTATTAAGCACAGATACGCAGTATTTT. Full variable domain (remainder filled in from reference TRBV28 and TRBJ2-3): DVKVTQSSRYLVKRTGEKVFLECVQDMDHENMFWYRQDPGLGLRLIYFSYDVKMKEKGDIPEGYSVSREKKERFSLILESASTNQTSMYLCASISGRVLSTDTQYFGPGTRLTVL.

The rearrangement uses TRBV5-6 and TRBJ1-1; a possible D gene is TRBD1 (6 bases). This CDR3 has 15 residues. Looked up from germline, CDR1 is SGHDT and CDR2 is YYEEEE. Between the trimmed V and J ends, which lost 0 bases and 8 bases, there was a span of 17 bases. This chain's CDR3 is CASSLGSEGVREAFF. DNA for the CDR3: TGTGCCAGCAGCTTGGGATCCGAGGGGGTTAGGGAAGCTTTCTTT.